Shown below are 25 T cell receptor beta chains from a single sample sequenced in a study of blood T cell repertoires in COVID-19. Only in-frame clones appear in the TCRdb table, and some are missing; sequencing was by immunoSEQ multiplex PCR. The data contain about 180,000 clones, roughly 82% of them singletons. The specimen was PBMCs or T cells enriched from blood (not recorded which). The receptors stem from a woman in her twenties or thirties who had recovered from COVID-19.

The genes are TRBV7-2 and TRBJ2-1; 10 bases are shared with TRBD2. The V segment lost 1 base and the J segment 3 bases; nucleotides outside the gene matches: 3. The CDR3 runs to 16 residues. Per germline, CDR1 SGHTA and CDR2 FQGNSA. CDR3 DNA sequence: TGTGCCAGCAGCTTAGGAGCGGGAGGGTACTACAATGAGCAGTTCTTC. Its protein is CASSLGAGGYYNEQFF.

The V gene is TRBV24-1, the J gene TRBJ2-7; 10 positions agree with TRBD1. There are 14 residues in the CDR3. V lost 7 bases to trimming and J lost 0 bases; unmatched junction nucleotides: 2. CDR1 and CDR2 from the germline V gene are KGHDR and SFDVKD. CDR3 DNA: TGTGCCACCAGGACAGGGGGCCTCTCCTACGAGCAGTACTTC. Protein: CATRTGGLSYEQYF.

This chain's CDR3 is CSVDYPGYTF. DNA of the CDR3: TGCAGCGTTGATTATCCTGGCTACACCTTC. The J gene is TRBJ1-2, the V gene TRBV29-1; D is unresolved. The CDR3 covers 10 residues. CDR1 is SQVTM and CDR2 is ANQGSEA in the germline V gene. The V and J ends lost 3 bases and 7 bases respectively, with 6 bases between them.

J is TRBJ2-7 and V is TRBV27; 7 nucleotides align to TRBD1. The J segment lost 3 bases and the V segment lost 3 bases, leaving 5 bases of the junction unmatched. The CDR3 is made up of 14 amino acids. The germline CDR1 and CDR2 sequences are MNHEY and SMNVEV (reference sequence). CDR3 sequence reads: CASSLTGQGYEQYF. In nucleotides, the CDR3 is TGTGCCAGCAGTTTGACAGGGCAGGGCTACGAGCAGTACTTC.

The rearrangement uses TRBV28 and TRBJ2-2; perhaps TRBD2 as D (5 bases). CDR3 length: 16 residues. The V end was cut by 5 bases, the J end by 6 bases, with 19 bases between. Per germline, CDR1 MDHEN and CDR2 SYDVKM. CDR3 DNA sequence: TGTGCCAGCAGTGTGGTAGTGCTAGCTGCCGCCGGGGAGCTGTTTTTT. This gives the protein CASSVVVLAAAGELFF.

This chain links TRBV27 with TRBJ2-1, with a possible D match to TRBD2 (6 bases). V was cut by 6 bases and J by 2 bases, with 14 bases left in between. The CDR3 is made up of 15 amino acids. From germline, CDR1 is MNHEY and CDR2 SMNVEV (reference sequence). This CDR3 reads CASSRIGGAYNEQFF. CDR3 sequence (DNA): TGTGCCAGCAGCCGCATTGGAGGGGCCTACAATGAGCAGTTCTTC.

With respect to this clone: Other DNA sequences from this sample encode an identical CDR3 as well. The rearrangement uses TRBV27 and TRBJ2-1, with TRBD2 identical over 9 bases. The CDR3 runs 14 residues. V gave up 6 bases and J gave up 4 bases; unmatched junction bases: 4. CDR1 is MNHEY and CDR2 is SMNVEV in the germline V gene (reference sequence). As DNA, the CDR3 is TGTGCCAGCAGCTTTAGCGGGAGTTACAATGAGCAGTTCTTC. Translated: CASSFSGSYNEQFF.

The chain recombines TRBV3-1 (or the pseudogene TRBV3-2) with TRBJ1-1, with a tentative D call TRBD1 (5 bases). CDR1 is LGHDT, CDR2 YNNKEL, per germline (reference sequence). This CDR3 region has 14 residues. V lost 2 bases to trimming and J lost 9 bases, with 16 bases between them. The DNA of the CDR3 is TGTGCCAGCAGCCAACTAACGGAAGGGGCACAAGCTTTCTTT. Residues: CASSQLTEGAQAFF.

V gene TRBV6-5 combines with J gene TRBJ2-1, with a weak D call TRBD2 (5 bases). Germline V CDR1 and CDR2: MNHEY, SVGAGI. The CDR3 consists of 14 residues. V dropped 8 bases and J dropped 1 base, with 12 bases sitting between them. Here the CDR3 reads CASAGERSYNEQFF. The CDR3 DNA follows: TGTGCCAGCGCTGGGGAGAGATCCTACAATGAGCAGTTCTTC.

This rearrangement joins TRBV19 to TRBJ1-2; no clear D. The CDR3 has 15 residues. V was cut by 4 bases and J by 2 bases, with 14 bases left in between. Germline values: CDR1 LNHDA, CDR2 SQIVND (reference sequence). The CDR3 loop is CASSTGDDQNYGYTF. As DNA, the CDR3 is TGTGCCAGTAGTACTGGAGATGACCAGAACTATGGCTACACCTTC. Filled out from reference TRBV19 and TRBJ1-2, the complete variable domain reads DGGITQSPKYLFRKEGQNVTLSCEQNLNHDAMYWYRQDPGQGLRLIYYSQIVNDFQKGDIAEGYSVSREKKESFPLTVTSAQKNPTAFYLCASSTGDDQNYGYTFGSGTRLTVV.

This chain links TRBV3-1 (or the pseudogene TRBV3-2) with TRBJ2-4; possible D gene TRBD2, 7 bases. V was cut by 2 bases and J by 3 bases, with 11 bases left in between. From germline, CDR1 is LGHDT and CDR2 YNNKEL (reference sequence). There are 15 residues in the CDR3. The CDR3 region has the DNA TGTGCCAGCAGCCAATCAGGGGAGGGCAAAAACATTCAGTACTTC. Amino acid sequence: CASSQSGEGKNIQYF.

V usage is TRBV28 and J usage is TRBJ1-1; 9 bases are a match to TRBD1. Germline CDR1 is MDHEN and CDR2 is SYDVKM. V shed 6 bases and J 7 bases; nucleotides not matched to a gene: 9. The CDR3 totals 14 residues. In nucleotides, the CDR3 is TGTGCCAGCAGGTCGGGACAGGGTATCGGTGAAGCTTTCTTT. This gives the protein CASRSGQGIGEAFF.

This clone was seen once. This chain's CDR3 is CASSGLAGGIDTQYF. In DNA, the CDR3 is TGTGCCAGCAGTGGACTAGCGGGAGGTATAGATACGCAGTATTTT. The chain uses TRBV28 and TRBJ2-3, with 14 bases identical to TRBD2. J gave up 5 bases and V 5 bases, and 3 bases lay outside the gene matches. The CDR3 contains 15 residues. Germline V gene lookup returns CDR1 MDHEN and CDR2 SYDVKM.

V and J are TRBV5-6 and TRBJ2-7; weak D call: TRBD1 (5 bases). Germline assignment: CDR1 SGHDT and CDR2 YYEEEE. This CDR3 is 14 amino acids long. Trimming left V 0 bases short and J 3 bases short, with 10 bases between. CDR3 loop: CASSLGTGVYEQYF. In nucleotides, the CDR3 is TGTGCCAGCAGCTTGGGTACAGGAGTCTACGAGCAGTACTTC.

The J gene is TRBJ2-2, the V gene TRBV28; 8 positions agree with TRBD2. The germline gives CDR1 MDHEN, CDR2 SYDVKM. The V gene end was trimmed by 3 bases and the J gene end by 1 base; junction bases not matched to a gene: 4. CDR3 length equals 16 residues. The CDR3 DNA reads as TGTGCCAGCAGTTTCTGGCGGGAGGTGAACACCGGGGAGCTGTTTTTT. It yields the protein CASSFWREVNTGELFF. The full variable domain, completed using reference TRBV28 and TRBJ2-2, is DVKVTQSSRYLVKRTGEKVFLECVQDMDHENMFWYRQDPGLGLRLIYFSYDVKMKEKGDIPEGYSVSREKKERFSLILESASTNQTSMYLCASSFWREVNTGELFFGEGSRLTVL.

The rearrangement links TRBV24-1 to TRBJ1-3; D is undetermined. In germline, CDR1 is KGHDR, CDR2 SFDVKD. V lost 5 bases and J lost 4, with 5 bases in between. This CDR3 contains 12 residues. Here the CDR3 DNA reads TGTGCCACCAGTGCCCAGGGAAACACCATATATTTT. This codes for CATSAQGNTIYF.

V and J are TRBV7-2 and TRBJ1-2; TRBD1 might be the D (6 bases). Trimming shortened V by 4 bases and J by 4 bases, and 10 bases separated the two germline ends. This CDR3 contains 13 residues. Germline V gene data show CDR1 as SGHTA and CDR2 as FQGNSA. CDR3 nucleotide sequence: TGTGCCAGCAGCTCGGGACATCGCTATGGCTACACCTTC. Amino acid sequence: CASSSGHRYGYTF.

The CDR3 loop reads CASSSTGGLKDTQYF. The CDR3 region has the DNA TGTGCCAGCAGCTCGACAGGGGGTCTGAAAGATACGCAGTATTTT. V gene TRBV7-8 combines with J gene TRBJ2-3, with 9 bases matching TRBD1. The CDR3 totals 15 residues. CDR1 is SGHVS, CDR2 FQNEAQ, per germline. V trimming: 4 bases; J trimming: 5 bases; junction bases outside the gene matches: 7.

This chain links TRBV28 with TRBJ1-2; D uncertain. The CDR3 is 13 residues long. V was cut by 1 base and J by 8 bases, with 11 bases left in between. Per the germline V gene, CDR1 is MDHEN and CDR2 is SYDVKM. The CDR3 coding sequence is TGTGCCAGCAGTTTATTGCGAGGTAACGGCTACACCTTC. This translates into CASSLLRGNGYTF.

The chain carries TRBV27 and TRBJ2-1; no clear D gene. CDR3 length equals 13 residues. The germline CDR1 and CDR2 sequences are MNHEY and SMNVEV (reference sequence). Trimming shortened V by 0 bases and J by 4 bases, and 4 bases separated the two germline ends. CDR3 sequence: CASSLSVYNEQFF. The CDR3 nucleotides read TGTGCCAGCAGTTTATCCGTTTACAATGAGCAGTTCTTC.

This clone was observed a single time. This chain links TRBV7-9 with TRBJ1-6; 7 nucleotides match TRBD1. CDR1 and CDR2 from the germline V gene are SEHNR and FQNEAQ (reference sequence). V lost 6 bases to trimming and J lost 5 bases; unmatched junction nucleotides: 7. The CDR3 is 15 residues long. CDR3 nucleotides: TGTGCCAGCAGAGAACTAGACAGGGATAATTCACCCCTCCACTTT. This codes for CASRELDRDNSPLHF.

The chain is built from TRBV6-2 or TRBV6-3 and TRBJ2-7; 9 nucleotides line up with TRBD2. V was pared by 5 bases and J by 0 bases, with 2 bases of the junction left unmatched. CDR1 is MNHEY, CDR2 SVGEGT, per germline. The CDR3 length is 14 residues. The CDR3 bases are TGTGCCAGCAGTCGGCGGGAGGGCTCCTACGAGCAGTACTTC. Protein sequence: CASSRREGSYEQYF.

This sequence joins TRBV21-1 and TRBJ1-1; TRBD1 is taken as the D call from the table, unchecked against the DNA. TRBV21-1 is an annotated pseudogene. The CDR3 totals 15 residues. As DNA, the CDR3 is TGTGCCAGCAGCAAAGCCGGCAGGGTGGTGACTGAAGCTTTCTTT. As protein: CASSKAGRVVTEAFF.

The chain is built from TRBV14 and TRBJ2-7; 11 bases are shared with TRBD2. Germline CDR1 and CDR2: SGHDN and FVKESK. V gave up 0 bases and J gave up 3 bases; unmatched junction bases: 10. This CDR3 contains 18 residues. The CDR3 sequence: CASSQDKTSGISGYEQYF. The CDR3 coding sequence is TGTGCCAGCAGCCAAGACAAGACTAGCGGGATTAGCGGCTACGAGCAGTACTTC.

The rearrangement joins TRBV24-1 to TRBJ2-1; TRBD2 matches 9 bases. Germline-derived CDR1 and CDR2 are KGHDR and SFDVKD. The CDR3 spans 15 residues. J lost 2 bases, V lost 9 bases, and 7 bases had no gene match. The CDR3 bases are TGTGCCACCGGTGGGGGCGGGAGGGCCTACAATGAGCAGTTCTTC. It specifies CATGGGGRAYNEQFF.